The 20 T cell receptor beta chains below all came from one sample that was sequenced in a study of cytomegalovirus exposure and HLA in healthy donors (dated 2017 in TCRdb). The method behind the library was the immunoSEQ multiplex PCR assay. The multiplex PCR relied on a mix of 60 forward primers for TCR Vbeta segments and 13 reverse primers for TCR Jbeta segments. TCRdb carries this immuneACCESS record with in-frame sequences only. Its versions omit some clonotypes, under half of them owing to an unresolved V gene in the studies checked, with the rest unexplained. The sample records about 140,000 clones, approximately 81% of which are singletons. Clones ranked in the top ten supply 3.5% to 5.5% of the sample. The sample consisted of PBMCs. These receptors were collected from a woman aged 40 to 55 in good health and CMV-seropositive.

The CDR3 DNA follows: TGTGCCAGTAGTGGGACAGCATACAATGAGCAGTTCTTC. The encoded protein is CASSGTAYNEQFF. This chain links TRBV19 with TRBJ2-1; 7 nucleotides match TRBD1. Looked up from germline, CDR1 is LNHDA and CDR2 is SQIVND (reference sequence). With 5 bases clipped from V and 4 bases from J, the junction kept 2 bases outside the gene matches. The CDR3 length is 13 residues.

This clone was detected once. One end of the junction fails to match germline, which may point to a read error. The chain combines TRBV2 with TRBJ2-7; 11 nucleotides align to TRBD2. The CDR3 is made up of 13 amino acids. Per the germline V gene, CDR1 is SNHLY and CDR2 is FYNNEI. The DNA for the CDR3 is TGTGCCAGCAGCCTAGAGGCTAGCGGGGGGCTGGACTTC. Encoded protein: CASSLEASGGLDF.

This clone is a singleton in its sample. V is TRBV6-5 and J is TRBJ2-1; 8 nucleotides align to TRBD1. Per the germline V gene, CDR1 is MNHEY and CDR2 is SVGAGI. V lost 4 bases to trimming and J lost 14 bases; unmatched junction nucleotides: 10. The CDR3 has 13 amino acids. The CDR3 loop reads CASSFPSTGEEFF. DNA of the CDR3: TGTGCCAGCAGTTTCCCCTCGACAGGGGAGGAGTTCTTC.

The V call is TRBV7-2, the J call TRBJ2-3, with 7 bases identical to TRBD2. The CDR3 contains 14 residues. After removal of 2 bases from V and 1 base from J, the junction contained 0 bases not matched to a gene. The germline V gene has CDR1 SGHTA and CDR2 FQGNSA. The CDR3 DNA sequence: TGTGCCAGCAGCTTACGGGGGGGCACAGATACGCAGTATTTT. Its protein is CASSLRGGTDTQYF.

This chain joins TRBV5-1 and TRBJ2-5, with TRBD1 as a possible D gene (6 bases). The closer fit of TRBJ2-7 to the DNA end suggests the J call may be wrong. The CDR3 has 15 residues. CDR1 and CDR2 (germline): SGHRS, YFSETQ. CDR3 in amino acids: CASSLLTDSSYEQYF. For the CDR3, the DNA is TGCGCCAGCAGCTTGTTGACGGACAGCTCCTACGAGCAGTACTTC.

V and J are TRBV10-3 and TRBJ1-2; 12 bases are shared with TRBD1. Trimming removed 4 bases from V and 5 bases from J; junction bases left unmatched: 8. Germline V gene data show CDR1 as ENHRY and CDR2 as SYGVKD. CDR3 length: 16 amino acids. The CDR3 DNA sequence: TGTGCCATCAGTGCCCCAGGGACAGGGGGCGCGTATGGCTACACCTTC. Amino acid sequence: CAISAPGTGGAYGYTF.

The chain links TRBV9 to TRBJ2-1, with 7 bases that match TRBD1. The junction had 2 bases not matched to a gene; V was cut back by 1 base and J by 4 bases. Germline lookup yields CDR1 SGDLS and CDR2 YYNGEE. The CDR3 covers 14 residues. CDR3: CASSVRGPYNEQFF. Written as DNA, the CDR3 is TGTGCCAGCAGCGTAAGGGGGCCTTACAATGAGCAGTTCTTC.

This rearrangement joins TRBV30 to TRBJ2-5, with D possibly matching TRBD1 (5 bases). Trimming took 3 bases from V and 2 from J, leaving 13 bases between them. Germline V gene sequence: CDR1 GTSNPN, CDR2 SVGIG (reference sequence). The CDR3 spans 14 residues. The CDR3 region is CAWSPGIVQETQYF. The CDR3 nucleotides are TGTGCCTGGAGCCCAGGGATTGTACAAGAGACCCAGTACTTC.

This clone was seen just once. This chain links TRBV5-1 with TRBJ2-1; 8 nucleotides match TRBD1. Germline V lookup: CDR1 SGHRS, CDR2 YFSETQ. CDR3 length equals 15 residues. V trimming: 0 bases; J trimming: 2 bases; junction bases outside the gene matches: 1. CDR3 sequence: CASSLAQGAYNEQFF. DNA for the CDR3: TGCGCCAGCAGCTTGGCACAGGGGGCCTACAATGAGCAGTTCTTC.

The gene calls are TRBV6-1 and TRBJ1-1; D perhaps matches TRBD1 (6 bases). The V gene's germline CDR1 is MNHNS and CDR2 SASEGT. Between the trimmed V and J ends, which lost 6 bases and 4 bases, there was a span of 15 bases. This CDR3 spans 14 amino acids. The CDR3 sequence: CASSPQGLITEAFF. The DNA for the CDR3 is TGTGCCAGCAGCCCCCAGGGGCTAATCACTGAAGCTTTCTTT.

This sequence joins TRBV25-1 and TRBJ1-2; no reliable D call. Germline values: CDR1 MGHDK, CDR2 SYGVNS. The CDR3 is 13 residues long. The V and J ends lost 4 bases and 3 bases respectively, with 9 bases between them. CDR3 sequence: CASSGVRHYGYTF. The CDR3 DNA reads TGTGCCAGCAGTGGGGTCAGGCACTATGGCTACACCTTC.

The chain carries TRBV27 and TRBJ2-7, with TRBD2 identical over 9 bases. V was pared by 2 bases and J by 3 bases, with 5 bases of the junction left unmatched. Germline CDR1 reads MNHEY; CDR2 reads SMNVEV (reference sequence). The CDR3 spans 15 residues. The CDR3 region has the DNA TGTGCCAGCAGTTTACGCCTAGCGGGATACTACGAGCAGTACTTC. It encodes CASSLRLAGYYEQYF.

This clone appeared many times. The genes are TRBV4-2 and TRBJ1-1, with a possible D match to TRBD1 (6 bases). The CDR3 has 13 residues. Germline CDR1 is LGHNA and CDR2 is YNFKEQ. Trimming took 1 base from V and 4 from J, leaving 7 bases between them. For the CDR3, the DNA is TGTGCCAGCAGCCAAGCCAGGGGCACTGAAGCTTTCTTT. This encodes CASSQARGTEAFF.

CDR3 sequence: CASSREVETEAFF. The CDR3 DNA reads as TGTGCCAGCAGTCGGGAGGTGGAAACTGAAGCTTTCTTT. V is TRBV6-5 and J is TRBJ1-1, with unresolved D. The germline V and J ends were trimmed by 5 bases and 5 bases, with 12 bases remaining between them. In germline, CDR1 is MNHEY, CDR2 SVGAGI. There are 13 residues in the CDR3.

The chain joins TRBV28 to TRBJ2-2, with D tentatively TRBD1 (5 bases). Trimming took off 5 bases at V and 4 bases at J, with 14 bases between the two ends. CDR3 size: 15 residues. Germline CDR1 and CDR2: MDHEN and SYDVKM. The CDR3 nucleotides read TGTGCCAGCAGTCCCCCCGAAGGGGTCACCGGGGAGCTGTTTTTT. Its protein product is CASSPPEGVTGELFF.

CDR3 DNA: TGTGCCAGCAGTTTACACCTTGAAGCTTTCTTT. It translates to CASSLHLEAFF. The chain carries TRBV5-6 and TRBJ1-1; D gene unclear. Per germline, CDR1 SGHDT and CDR2 YYEEEE. The CDR3 has 11 residues. Trimming stripped 5 bases from V and 7 bases from J, with 9 bases between.

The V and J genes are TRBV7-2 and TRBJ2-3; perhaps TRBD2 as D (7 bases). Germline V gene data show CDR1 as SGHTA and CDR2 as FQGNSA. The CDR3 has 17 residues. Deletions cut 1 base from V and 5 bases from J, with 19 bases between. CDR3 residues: CASSLESWGGAGDTQYF. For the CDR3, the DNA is TGTGCCAGCAGCTTAGAGAGTTGGGGGGGGGCCGGAGATACGCAGTATTTT.

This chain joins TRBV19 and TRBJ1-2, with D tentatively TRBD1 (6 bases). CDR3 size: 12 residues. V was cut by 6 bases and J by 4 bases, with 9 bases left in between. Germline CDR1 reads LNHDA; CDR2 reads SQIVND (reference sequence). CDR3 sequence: CASSGQFYGYTF. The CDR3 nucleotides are TGTGCCAGTAGCGGACAGTTCTATGGCTACACCTTC.

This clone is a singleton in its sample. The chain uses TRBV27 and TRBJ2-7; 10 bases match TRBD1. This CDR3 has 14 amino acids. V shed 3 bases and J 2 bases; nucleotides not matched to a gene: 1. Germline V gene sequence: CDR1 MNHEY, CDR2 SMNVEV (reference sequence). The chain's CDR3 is CASSLGQGPYEQYF. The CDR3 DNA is TGTGCCAGCAGTTTGGGACAGGGGCCCTACGAGCAGTACTTC.

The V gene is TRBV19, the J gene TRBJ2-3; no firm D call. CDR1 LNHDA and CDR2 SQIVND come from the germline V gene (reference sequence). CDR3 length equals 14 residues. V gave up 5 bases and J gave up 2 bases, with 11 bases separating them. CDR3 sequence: CASSLFEDTDTQYF. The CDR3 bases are TGTGCCAGTAGTTTATTCGAGGACACAGATACGCAGTATTTT.